A single sample is the source of the 17 T cell receptor beta chains below, sequenced in a study of cytomegalovirus exposure and HLA in healthy donors. The study ran its PCR with 60 Vbeta and 13 Jbeta primers. Here immunoSEQ multiplex PCR was the method, and the copy in TCRdb shows in-frame clones only, minus some. The sample contains around 120,000 clones, roughly 69% of which appear only once. The specimen sequenced was PBMCs. All receptors derive from a man aged 25 to 40 in good health and CMV-seropositive.

J is TRBJ2-3 and V is TRBV15, with D perhaps matching TRBD2 (5 bases). Trimming stripped 10 bases from V and 0 bases from J, with 11 bases between. The CDR3 length is 13 residues. Per the germline V gene, CDR1 is LNHNV and CDR2 is YYDKDF (reference sequence). In DNA, the CDR3 is TGTGCCATCGGGGAGATTAGCACAGATACGCAGTATTTT. Translation gives CAIGEISTDTQYF.

The chain couples TRBV4-2 to TRBJ2-1; tentative D call: TRBD2 (6 bases). The V end was cut by 4 bases, the J end by 9 bases, with 10 bases between. The CDR3 length is 12 residues. Per germline, CDR1 LGHNA and CDR2 YNFKEQ. In DNA, the CDR3 is TGTGCCAGCAGCCCCTCCGGGGGTGAGCAGTTCTTC. It specifies CASSPSGGEQFF.

The V gene is TRBV4-1, the J gene TRBJ2-7; tentatively, D is TRBD1 (5 bases). CDR3 length equals 14 residues. Germline V gives CDR1 MGHRA, CDR2 YSYEKL. V lost 3 bases to trimming and J lost 3 bases, with 12 bases between them. The CDR3 bases are TGCGCCAGCAGCCACCTTGCCAGGGACTACGAGCAGTACTTC. This encodes CASSHLARDYEQYF.

The rearrangement uses TRBV6-5 and TRBJ2-5, with D possibly matching TRBD1 (6 bases). This CDR3 is 13 amino acids long. V shed 11 bases and J shed 2 bases, with 15 bases lying between them. Per germline, CDR1 MNHEY and CDR2 SVGAGI. CDR3: CAVYETGQETQYF. CDR3 sequence (DNA): TGTGCCGTATACGAAACAGGGCAAGAGACCCAGTACTTC.

The chain has TRBV6-1 and TRBJ2-1; TRBD1 might be the D (5 bases). V gave up 1 base and J gave up 2 bases, with 15 bases separating them. This CDR3 region has 17 residues. Germline CDR1 is MNHNS and CDR2 is SASEGT. The DNA of the CDR3 is TGTGCCAGCAGTGAAGAGGAGCCTAGGGGTGCCTACAATGAGCAGTTCTTC. The encoded protein is CASSEEEPRGAYNEQFF.

V usage is TRBV30 and J usage is TRBJ1-1; D possibly corresponds to TRBD1 (5 bases). CDR1 GTSNPN and CDR2 SVGIG come from the germline V gene (reference sequence). V was cut by 4 bases and J by 1 base, with 19 bases left in between. CDR3 size: 16 residues. The CDR3: CAWTWWGGGSNTEAFF. For the CDR3, the DNA is TGTGCCTGGACCTGGTGGGGGGGAGGGTCGAACACTGAAGCTTTCTTT.

The V call is TRBV6-5, the J call TRBJ1-4; D might be TRBD1 (6 bases). Germline CDR1 and CDR2: MNHEY and SVGAGI. This CDR3 is 15 amino acids long. Deletions cut 5 bases from V and 2 bases from J, with 12 bases between. In DNA, the CDR3 is TGTGCCAGCAGTCATGGCGGGGGCACTAATGAAAAACTGTTTTTT. Encoded protein: CASSHGGGTNEKLFF.

This clone was counted only a few times. This sequence joins TRBV18 and TRBJ2-5, with D possibly matching TRBD1 (6 bases). Trimming stripped 5 bases from V and 5 bases from J, with 18 bases between. This CDR3 is built from 15 residues. Germline V gene lookup returns CDR1 KGHSH and CDR2 LQKENI. The DNA of the CDR3 is TGTGCCAGCTCATCGAACAGGGAATGGAGGGAGACCCAGTACTTC. Protein product: CASSSNREWRETQYF.

The chain employs TRBV5-1 and TRBJ1-2; D gene uncertain. The CDR3 is made up of 14 amino acids. The V and J ends lost 7 bases and 8 bases respectively, with 21 bases between them. The germline CDR1 and CDR2 sequences are SGHRS and YFSETQ. The CDR3 loop reads CASGSSPGMSGYTF. The CDR3 bases are TGCGCCAGCGGTTCATCCCCGGGAATGAGCGGCTACACCTTC.

The chain is built from TRBV7-9 and TRBJ2-5; D remains unclear. The germline V and J ends were trimmed by 1 base and 5 bases, with 14 bases remaining between them. The CDR3 extends over 15 amino acids. The germline CDR1 and CDR2 sequences are SEHNR and FQNEAQ (reference sequence). The CDR3 DNA reads as TGTGCCAGCAGCTTAGTGGGCCAGAACTCGGAGACCCAGTACTTC. Its translation is CASSLVGQNSETQYF.

The V and J genes are TRBV27 and TRBJ2-3; no clear D. This CDR3 is built from 13 residues. The V and J ends lost 5 bases and 5 bases respectively, with 11 bases between them. CDR1 is MNHEY and CDR2 is SMNVEV in the germline V gene (reference sequence). CDR3 in amino acids: CASSPLFLDTQYF. DNA for the CDR3: TGTGCCAGCAGTCCCCTTTTTTTAGATACGCAGTATTTT.

The rearrangement uses TRBV7-3 and TRBJ2-1, with 12 bases aligning to TRBD2. Germline V gene lookup returns CDR1 SGHTA and CDR2 FQGTGA. The CDR3 contains 17 residues. Trimming removed 2 bases from V and 2 bases from J; junction bases left unmatched: 4. As DNA, the CDR3 is TGTGCCAGCAGCTTACGCCTAGCGGGGGGGGCCTACAATGAGCAGTTCTTC. Translated, it gives CASSLRLAGGAYNEQFF.

V usage is TRBV7-9 and J usage is TRBJ2-3, with D possibly matching TRBD1 (5 bases). V gave up 5 bases and J gave up 10 bases, with 16 bases separating them. The germline gives CDR1 SEHNR, CDR2 FQNEAQ (reference sequence). The CDR3 length is 13 residues. This CDR3 is CASSPPVRRAQYF. In DNA, the CDR3 is TGTGCCAGCAGCCCTCCAGTTCGCAGGGCGCAGTATTTT.

This clone was seen only a few times. The genes are TRBV5-4 and TRBJ1-6, with a weak D call TRBD1 (5 bases). Trimming took 0 bases from V and 9 from J, leaving 13 bases between them. Germline V gene data show CDR1 as SGHNT and CDR2 as YYREEE (reference sequence). The CDR3 runs 15 residues. The CDR3 coding sequence is TGTGCCAGCAGCTTGGGGGGGGGAGGGAGTTCACCCCTCCACTTT. Its translation is CASSLGGGGSSPLHF.

The chain recombines TRBV5-1 with TRBJ1-3; TRBD1 is a possible D gene (6 bases). The germline CDR1 and CDR2 sequences are SGHRS and YFSETQ. The germline V and J ends were trimmed by 1 base and 1 base, with 15 bases remaining between them. This CDR3 region has 17 residues. The CDR3 is CASSLSPGDVSGNTIYF. CDR3 nucleotides: TGCGCCAGCAGCTTGAGCCCAGGGGACGTTTCTGGAAACACCATATATTTT. The full variable domain, rest sourced from reference TRBV5-1 and TRBJ1-3, is KAGVTQTPRYLIKTRGQQVTLSCSPISGHRSVSWYQQTPGQGLQFLFEYFSETQRNKGNFPGRFSGRQFSNSRSEMNVSTLELGDSALYLCASSLSPGDVSGNTIYFGEGSWLTVV.

This clone was found once. Here the CDR3 DNA reads TGTGCCAGCAGCTTGGGGACAGGGGACTATGGCTACACCTTC. It specifies CASSLGTGDYGYTF. The chain links TRBV5-4 to TRBJ1-2, with 9 bases aligning to TRBD1. The V gene's germline CDR1 is SGHNT and CDR2 YYREEE (reference sequence). V trimming: 0 bases; J trimming: 3 bases; junction bases outside the gene matches: 0. The CDR3 sequence is 14 residues long.

The V gene is TRBV7-9, the J gene TRBJ2-2; the D gene is possibly TRBD1 (6 bases). The ends were cut back, 1 base at V and 4 bases at J, with 16 bases in the middle. This CDR3 is built from 17 residues. Germline V CDR1 and CDR2: SEHNR, FQNEAQ (reference sequence). This CDR3 is CASSLEVWGRRTGELFF. The DNA of the CDR3 is TGTGCCAGCAGCTTAGAGGTGTGGGGGCGGCGCACCGGGGAGCTGTTTTTT.